The source of this T cell receptor (beta chain) is a study of cytomegalovirus exposure and HLA in healthy donors. PCR was performed using 60 Vbeta and 13 Jbeta primers. The protocol was immunoSEQ multiplex PCR, while the TCRdb copy is restricted to in-frame clones and leaves out a portion. This table has about 41,000 clones, approximately 81% appearing once. After removal of 5 bases from V and 2 bases from J, the junction contained 8 bases not matched to a gene. The germline V gene encodes CDR1 SGHAT and CDR2 FQNNGV. The CDR3 is 15 residues long. The source of this sequence is a man aged 45-65 years in good health and CMV-seronegative. Sample: PBMCs. The chain recombines TRBV11-2 with TRBJ2-7, with TRBD1 matching over 8 bases. In nucleotides, the CDR3 is TGTGCCAGCAGCGCCAGACAGGGGACGGCCTACGAGCAGTACTTC. Its protein product is CASSARQGTAYEQYF.